Following are 16 T cell receptor beta chains from one sample sequenced in a study of cytomegalovirus exposure and HLA in healthy donors. The study ran its PCR with 60 Vbeta and 13 Jbeta primers. Sequencing used immunoSEQ multiplex PCR; TCRdb keeps in-frame clones, though not all of them. In all, the sample yields fewer than 100,000 clones. The sequenced sample consisted of PBMCs. Receptors were obtained from a woman aged 55-70 years in good health and CMV-seronegative.

This chain links TRBV9 with TRBJ2-2, with 11 bases identical to TRBD2. CDR1 is SGDLS and CDR2 is YYNGEE in the germline V gene. Trimming took 0 bases from V and 7 from J; bases not matched to a gene: 11. This CDR3 contains 18 residues. The CDR3 is CASSVGVTSGRMGGELFF. CDR3 coding DNA: TGTGCCAGCAGCGTAGGGGTTACTAGCGGGAGAATGGGCGGGGAGCTGTTTTTT.

J is TRBJ2-1 and V is TRBV7-2; perhaps TRBD2 as D (6 bases). The germline CDR1 and CDR2 sequences are SGHTA and FQGNSA. V was pared by 1 base and J by 1 base, with 8 bases between. The CDR3 length is 15 residues. CDR3 nucleotide sequence: TGTGCCAGCAGCTTAGATGGAGGGTCCTACAATGAGCAGTTCTTC. Translated, it gives CASSLDGGSYNEQFF. Supplemented by reference TRBV7-2 and TRBJ2-1, the full variable domain reads GAGVSQSPSNKVTEKGKDVELRCDPISGHTALYWYRQSLGQGLEFLIYFQGNSAPDKSGLPSDRFSAERTGGSVSTLTIQRTQQEDSAVYLCASSLDGGSYNEQFFGPGTRLTVL.

The chain is built from TRBV28 and TRBJ2-1; 7 bases fit TRBD1. V lost 5 bases and J lost 0; bases outside the gene matches: 7. Germline assignment: CDR1 MDHEN and CDR2 SYDVKM. The CDR3 contains 16 residues. CDR3 residues: CASSKSRQGSYNEQFF. In nucleotides, the CDR3 is TGTGCCAGCAGTAAATCTCGACAGGGCTCCTACAATGAGCAGTTCTTC.

This chain uses TRBV2 with TRBJ1-5; the match to TRBD1 covers 9 bases. V gave up 6 bases and J gave up 7 bases; unmatched junction bases: 7. There are 14 residues in the CDR3. The germline V gene has CDR1 SNHLY and CDR2 FYNNEI. The CDR3 protein is CASRQGAVGQPQHF. The CDR3 DNA sequence: TGTGCCAGCAGACAGGGGGCGGTTGGACAGCCCCAGCATTTT.

Regarding this clone: An end of the junction differs from the germline gene, which may be a read error. The V gene is TRBV7-9, the J gene TRBJ1-1, with 7 bases lining up with TRBD1. Germline CDR1 is SEHNR and CDR2 is FQNEAQ (reference sequence). CDR3 size: 14 residues. In nucleotides, the CDR3 is TGTGCCCGCAGCTTACAGGGGCTGAACACTGAAGCTTTCTTT. Translation gives CARSLQGLNTEAFF.

This chain joins TRBV6-1 and TRBJ2-7, with TRBD2 matching over 9 bases. The V gene end was trimmed by 6 bases and the J gene end by 3 bases; junction bases not matched to a gene: 9. The CDR3 covers 15 residues. The germline V gene has CDR1 MNHNS and CDR2 SASEGT. CDR3 sequence reads: CASRSGTSPFYEQYF. CDR3 DNA: TGTGCCAGCAGATCAGGGACTAGCCCCTTCTACGAGCAGTACTTC.

The chain employs TRBV7-2 and TRBJ2-7, with 8 bases matching TRBD2. Trimming removed 4 bases from V and 7 bases from J; junction bases left unmatched: 9. This CDR3 is 14 amino acids long. Looked up from germline, CDR1 is SGHTA and CDR2 is FQGNSA. CDR3 DNA: TGTGCCAGCAGCTCTTGGGCTAGCGGGTTGGAGCAGTACTTC. Translation: CASSSWASGLEQYF.

This rearrangement joins TRBV20-1 to TRBJ1-5; D is unresolved. Germline values: CDR1 DFQATT, CDR2 SNEGSKA (reference sequence). V lost 7 bases and J 2 bases, leaving 6 bases between the germline ends. The length of the CDR3 is 11 residues. This chain's CDR3 is CSVGGNQPQHF. The CDR3 region has the DNA TGCAGTGTCGGGGGCAATCAGCCCCAGCATTTT.

The chain links TRBV6-5 to TRBJ2-7; a possible D gene is TRBD1 (8 bases). V shed 6 bases and J shed 3 bases, with 15 bases lying between them. Germline V gene lookup returns CDR1 MNHEY and CDR2 SVGAGI. The CDR3 loop spans 14 amino acids. DNA for the CDR3: TGTGCCAGCAGGGGGACAGGCGGGAGCTACGAGCAGTACTTC. This encodes CASRGTGGSYEQYF.

This chain joins TRBV29-1 and TRBJ2-2, with 8 bases matching TRBD1. Per the germline V gene, CDR1 is SQVTM and CDR2 is ANQGSEA. J was trimmed by 6 bases and V by 5 bases; bases with no gene match: 14. The CDR3 contains 16 residues. Here the CDR3 DNA reads TGCAGCGTTCAAACGTGGCAGGGGGCTGTCGCCGGGGAGCTGTTTTTT. Translated, it gives CSVQTWQGAVAGELFF.

Notes on this clone: Other DNA sequences in this sample translate to the same CDR3. The V and J genes are TRBV27 and TRBJ2-7; D gene ambiguous. Trimming left V 6 bases short and J 5 bases short, with 11 bases between. Germline V lookup: CDR1 MNHEY, CDR2 SMNVEV (reference sequence). This CDR3 contains 12 residues. The DNA of the CDR3 is TGTGCCAGCAGCGCTTATCGGGACGAGCAGTACTTC. It translates to CASSAYRDEQYF.

J is TRBJ1-2 and V is TRBV6-1; TRBD1 is a possible D gene (5 bases). Trimming shortened V by 1 base and J by 0 bases, and 12 bases separated the two germline ends. The CDR3 sequence is 16 residues long. The germline V gene encodes CDR1 MNHNS and CDR2 SASEGT. The CDR3 DNA is TGTGCCAGCAGTGAAGAGTGGGGGGTATCTAACTATGGCTACACCTTC. This translates into CASSEEWGVSNYGYTF.

V is TRBV2 and J is TRBJ1-4; D may be TRBD1 (5 bases). CDR1 SNHLY and CDR2 FYNNEI come from the germline V gene. The CDR3 sequence is 12 residues long. Between the trimmed V and J ends, which lost 6 bases and 8 bases, there was a span of 10 bases. CDR3 coding DNA: TGTGCCAGCAGACAGGCGGGGGAAAAACTGTTTTTT. Amino acid sequence: CASRQAGEKLFF.

This sequence joins TRBV10-3 and TRBJ2-7, with 9 bases matching TRBD2. Germline trimming cut 6 bases from V and 0 bases from J; bases unmatched to any gene: 6. The CDR3 loop spans 15 amino acids. Germline-derived CDR1 and CDR2 are ENHRY and SYGVKD. Here the CDR3 reads CAISQLAGASYEQYF. DNA for the CDR3: TGTGCCATCAGCCAACTAGCGGGCGCCTCCTACGAGCAGTACTTC.

DNA of the CDR3: TGTGCCAGCTCACCAACAGGGGCCACGGATGTGTACTTC. Translated, it gives CASSPTGATDVYF. The V gene is TRBV18, the J gene TRBJ2-7; TRBD1 matches at 7 bases. The CDR3 totals 13 residues. Germline loops: CDR1 KGHSH, CDR2 LQKENI. Unmatched junction bases numbered 10, after V lost 2 bases and J lost 12 bases.

The V and J genes are TRBV14 and TRBJ2-1; D might be TRBD1 (6 bases). Germline V CDR1 and CDR2: SGHDN, FVKESK. Trimming took 0 bases from V and 9 from J, leaving 9 bases between them. This CDR3 is 13 amino acids long. The CDR3 DNA follows: TGTGCCAGCAGCCAAGATGGGGGCGGTGAGCAGTTCTTC. This encodes CASSQDGGGEQFF.